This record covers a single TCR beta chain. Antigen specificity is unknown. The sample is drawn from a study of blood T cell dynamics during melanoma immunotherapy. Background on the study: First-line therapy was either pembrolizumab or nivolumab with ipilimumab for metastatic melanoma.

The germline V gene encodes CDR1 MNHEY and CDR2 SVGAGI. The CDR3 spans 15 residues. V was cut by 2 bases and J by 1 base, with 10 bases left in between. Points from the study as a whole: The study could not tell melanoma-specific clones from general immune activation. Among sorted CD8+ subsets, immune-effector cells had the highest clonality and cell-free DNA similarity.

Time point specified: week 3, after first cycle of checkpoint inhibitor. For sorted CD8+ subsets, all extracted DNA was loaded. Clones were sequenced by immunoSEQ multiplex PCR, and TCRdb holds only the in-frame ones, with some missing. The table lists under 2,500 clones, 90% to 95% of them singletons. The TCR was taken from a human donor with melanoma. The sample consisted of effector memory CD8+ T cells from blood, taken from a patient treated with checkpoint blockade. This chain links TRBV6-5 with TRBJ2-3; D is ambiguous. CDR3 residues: CASSYIREGTDTQYF. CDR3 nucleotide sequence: TGTGCCAGCAGTTACATTCGAGAGGGCACAGATACGCAGTATTTT.